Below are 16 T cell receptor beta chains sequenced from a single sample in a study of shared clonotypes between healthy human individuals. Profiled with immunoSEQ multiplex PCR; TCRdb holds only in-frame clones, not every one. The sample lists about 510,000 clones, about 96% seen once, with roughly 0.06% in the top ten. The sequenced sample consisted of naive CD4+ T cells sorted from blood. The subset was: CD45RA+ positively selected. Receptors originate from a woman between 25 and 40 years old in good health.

The CDR3 sequence: CASSLRVTPLHF. CDR3 nucleotides: TGTGCCAGCAGTTTAAGGGTTACACCCCTCCACTTT. The chain carries TRBV28 and TRBJ1-6; D is unresolved. CDR3 length: 12 amino acids. The germline V gene has CDR1 MDHEN and CDR2 SYDVKM. V dropped 2 bases and J dropped 11 bases, with 7 bases sitting between them.

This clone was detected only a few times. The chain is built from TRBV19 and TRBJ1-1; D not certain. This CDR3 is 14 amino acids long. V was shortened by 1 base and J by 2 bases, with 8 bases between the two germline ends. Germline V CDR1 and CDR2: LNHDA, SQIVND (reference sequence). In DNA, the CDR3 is TGTGCCAGTAGTATAGCGCCCGTCAACACTGAAGCTTTCTTT. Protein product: CASSIAPVNTEAFF.

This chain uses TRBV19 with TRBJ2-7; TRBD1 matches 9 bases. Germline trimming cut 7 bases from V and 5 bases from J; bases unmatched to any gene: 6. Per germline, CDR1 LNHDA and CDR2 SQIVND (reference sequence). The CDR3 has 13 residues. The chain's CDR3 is CASKPGTGNEQYF. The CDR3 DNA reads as TGTGCCAGTAAACCCGGGACAGGGAACGAGCAGTACTTC.

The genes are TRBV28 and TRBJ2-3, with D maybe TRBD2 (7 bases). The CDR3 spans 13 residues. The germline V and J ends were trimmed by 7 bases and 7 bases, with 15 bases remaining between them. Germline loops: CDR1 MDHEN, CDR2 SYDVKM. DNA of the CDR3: TGTGCCAGCAACTCGGTGGGGGGGCATACGCAGTATTTT. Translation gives CASNSVGGHTQYF.

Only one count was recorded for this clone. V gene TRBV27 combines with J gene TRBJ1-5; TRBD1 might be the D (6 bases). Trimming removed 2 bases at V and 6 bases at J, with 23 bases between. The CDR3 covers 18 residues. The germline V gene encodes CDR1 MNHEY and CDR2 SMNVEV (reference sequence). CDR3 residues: CASSLKRGEGLTGQPQHF. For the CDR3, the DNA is TGTGCCAGCAGTTTAAAAAGGGGGGAAGGGTTGACGGGTCAGCCCCAGCATTTT.

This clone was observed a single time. The CDR3 coding sequence is TGCGCCAGCAGCTTCGGGGCTCAAAACATTCAGTACTTC. Translation: CASSFGAQNIQYF. The chain employs TRBV5-1 and TRBJ2-4; D possibly matches TRBD1 or TRBD2 (5 bases each). CDR1 SGHRS and CDR2 YFSETQ come from the germline V gene. V was cut by 2 bases and J by 5 bases, with 8 bases left in between. This CDR3 spans 13 amino acids. Filled out from reference TRBV5-1 and TRBJ2-4, the complete variable domain reads KAGVTQTPRYLIKTRGQQVTLSCSPISGHRSVSWYQQTPGQGLQFLFEYFSETQRNKGNFPGRFSGRQFSNSRSEMNVSTLELGDSALYLCASSFGAQNIQYFGAGTRLSVL.

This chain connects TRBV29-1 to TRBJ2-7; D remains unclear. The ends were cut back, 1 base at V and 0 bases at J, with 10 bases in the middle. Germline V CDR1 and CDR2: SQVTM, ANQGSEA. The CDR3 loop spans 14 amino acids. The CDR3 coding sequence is TGCAGCGTTGAAGTCTACCTCAACTCCTACGAGCAGTACTTC. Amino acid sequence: CSVEVYLNSYEQYF.

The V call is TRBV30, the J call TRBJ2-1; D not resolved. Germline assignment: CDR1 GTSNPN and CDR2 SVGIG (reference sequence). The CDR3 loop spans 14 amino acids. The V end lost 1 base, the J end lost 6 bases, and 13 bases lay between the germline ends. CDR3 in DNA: TGTGCCTGGAGTGGGCCCCTGGCTAGCAATGAGCAGTTCTTC. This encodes CAWSGPLASNEQFF.

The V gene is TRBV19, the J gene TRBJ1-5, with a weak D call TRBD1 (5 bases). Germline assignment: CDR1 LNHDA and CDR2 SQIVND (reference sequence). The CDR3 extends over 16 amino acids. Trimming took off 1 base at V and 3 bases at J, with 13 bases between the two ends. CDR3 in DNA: TGTGCCAGTAGTATAGGTCCGGGGGTGGTCAATCAGCCCCAGCATTTT. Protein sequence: CASSIGPGVVNQPQHF.

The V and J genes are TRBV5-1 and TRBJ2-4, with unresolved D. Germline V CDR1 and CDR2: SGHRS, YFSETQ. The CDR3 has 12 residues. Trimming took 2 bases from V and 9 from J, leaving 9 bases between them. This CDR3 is CASSFDSSIQYF. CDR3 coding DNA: TGCGCCAGCAGCTTCGACTCTTCCATTCAGTACTTC.

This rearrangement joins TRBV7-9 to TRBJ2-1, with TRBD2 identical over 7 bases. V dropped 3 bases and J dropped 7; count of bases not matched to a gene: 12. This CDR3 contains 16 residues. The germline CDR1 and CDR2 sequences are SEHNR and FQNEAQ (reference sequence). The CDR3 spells CASSFVSREFGNEQFF. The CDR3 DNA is TGTGCCAGCAGCTTTGTTTCGCGGGAGTTCGGTAATGAGCAGTTCTTC.

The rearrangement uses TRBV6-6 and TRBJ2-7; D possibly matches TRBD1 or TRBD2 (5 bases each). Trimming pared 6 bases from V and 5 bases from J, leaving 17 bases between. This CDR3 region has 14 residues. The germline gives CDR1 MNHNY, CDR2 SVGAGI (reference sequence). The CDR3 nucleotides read TGTGCCAGCAGCTACGGGACCGTGGTCGACGAGCAGTACTTC. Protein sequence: CASSYGTVVDEQYF.

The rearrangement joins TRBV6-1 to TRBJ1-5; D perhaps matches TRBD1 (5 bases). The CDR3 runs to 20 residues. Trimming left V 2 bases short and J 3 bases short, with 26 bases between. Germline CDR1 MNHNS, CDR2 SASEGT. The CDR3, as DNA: TGTGCCAGCAGTGAATTTTGGGTGGTCAGGGAGTTTGGGGCCAATCAGCCCCAGCATTTT. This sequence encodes CASSEFWVVREFGANQPQHF.

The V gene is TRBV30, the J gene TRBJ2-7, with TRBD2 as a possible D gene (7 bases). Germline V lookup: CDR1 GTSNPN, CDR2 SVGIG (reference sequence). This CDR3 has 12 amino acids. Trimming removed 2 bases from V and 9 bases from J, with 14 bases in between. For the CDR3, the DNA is TGTGCCTGGAGTAGGGGGGGATATGGGCAGTACTTC. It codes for CAWSRGGYGQYF.

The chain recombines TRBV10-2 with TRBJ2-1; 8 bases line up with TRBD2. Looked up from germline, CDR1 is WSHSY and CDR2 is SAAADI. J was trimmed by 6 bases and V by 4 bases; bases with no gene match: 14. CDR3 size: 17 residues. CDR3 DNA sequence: TGCGCCAGCAGTGGCTCGGTAACGAGCGGGAGTTTCAATGAGCAGTTCTTC. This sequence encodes CASSGSVTSGSFNEQFF.

The CDR3 DNA sequence: TGTGCCAGCAGTTTATATACCCGGACAGGTAACAACTACGAGCAGTACTTC. Encoded protein: CASSLYTRTGNNYEQYF. J is TRBJ2-7 and V is TRBV28, with TRBD1 matching over 7 bases. The CDR3 spans 17 residues. Germline V gene lookup returns CDR1 MDHEN and CDR2 SYDVKM. V trimming: 1 base; J trimming: 3 bases; junction bases outside the gene matches: 12.